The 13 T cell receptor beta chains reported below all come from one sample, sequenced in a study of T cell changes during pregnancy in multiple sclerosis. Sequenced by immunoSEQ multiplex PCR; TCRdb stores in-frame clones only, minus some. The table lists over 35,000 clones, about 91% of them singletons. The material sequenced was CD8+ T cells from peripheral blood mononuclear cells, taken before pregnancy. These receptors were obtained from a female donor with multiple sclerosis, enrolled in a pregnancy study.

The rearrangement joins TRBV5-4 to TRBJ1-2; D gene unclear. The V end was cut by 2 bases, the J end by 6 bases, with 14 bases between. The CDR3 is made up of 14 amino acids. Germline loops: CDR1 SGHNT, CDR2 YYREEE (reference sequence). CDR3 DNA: TGTGCCAGCAGCTTCCCGACATCAAGCAATGGCTACACCTTC. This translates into CASSFPTSSNGYTF.

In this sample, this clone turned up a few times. CDR3 residues: CASRYDSLTEAFF. DNA of the CDR3: TGTGCCAGCAGATACGACAGCCTCACTGAAGCTTTCTTT. The chain employs TRBV14 and TRBJ1-1, with D perhaps matching TRBD1 (5 bases). Germline V CDR1 and CDR2: SGHDN, FVKESK. The germline V and J ends were trimmed by 6 bases and 4 bases, with 12 bases remaining between them. This CDR3 has 13 residues.

The CDR3 protein is CASILAANPDEQYF. The CDR3 DNA follows: TGTGCCAGTATACTAGCGGCCAATCCTGACGAGCAGTACTTC. The rearrangement uses TRBV13 and TRBJ2-7; 8 nucleotides align to TRBD2. J was trimmed by 5 bases and V by 9 bases; bases with no gene match: 12. Looked up from germline, CDR1 is PRHDT and CDR2 is FYEKMQ (reference sequence). This CDR3 spans 14 amino acids. Supplemented by reference TRBV13 and TRBJ2-7, the full variable domain reads AAGVIQSPRHLIKEKRETATLKCYPIPRHDTVYWYQQGPGQDPQFLISFYEKMQSDKGSIPDRFSAQQFSDYHSELNMSSLELGDSALYFCASILAANPDEQYFGPGTRLTVT.

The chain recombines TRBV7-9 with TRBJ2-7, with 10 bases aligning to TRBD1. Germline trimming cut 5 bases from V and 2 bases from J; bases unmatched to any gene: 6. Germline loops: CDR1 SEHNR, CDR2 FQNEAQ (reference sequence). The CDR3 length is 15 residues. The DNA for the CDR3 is TGTGCCAGCAGCCAGACAGGGGGCGTGACCTACGAGCAGTACTTC. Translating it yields CASSQTGGVTYEQYF.

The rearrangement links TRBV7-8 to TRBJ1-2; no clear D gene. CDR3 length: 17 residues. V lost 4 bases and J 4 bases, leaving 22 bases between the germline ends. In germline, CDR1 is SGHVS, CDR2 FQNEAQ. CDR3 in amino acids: CASSSPGMAGPPYGYTF. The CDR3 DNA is TGTGCCAGCAGCTCCCCGGGGATGGCCGGCCCTCCCTATGGCTACACCTTC.

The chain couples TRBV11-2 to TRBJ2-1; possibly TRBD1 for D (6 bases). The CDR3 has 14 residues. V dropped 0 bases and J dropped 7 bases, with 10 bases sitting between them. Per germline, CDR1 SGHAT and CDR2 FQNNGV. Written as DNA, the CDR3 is TGTGCCAGCAGCTTAGAAACAGGGTGGAATGAGCAGTTCTTC. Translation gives CASSLETGWNEQFF.

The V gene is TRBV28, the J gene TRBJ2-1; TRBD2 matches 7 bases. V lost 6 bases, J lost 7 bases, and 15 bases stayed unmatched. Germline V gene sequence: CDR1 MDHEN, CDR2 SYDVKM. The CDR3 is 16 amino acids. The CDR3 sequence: CASSHPRREFRNEQFF. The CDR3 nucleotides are TGTGCCAGCAGCCACCCCCGGCGGGAGTTTCGGAATGAGCAGTTCTTC.

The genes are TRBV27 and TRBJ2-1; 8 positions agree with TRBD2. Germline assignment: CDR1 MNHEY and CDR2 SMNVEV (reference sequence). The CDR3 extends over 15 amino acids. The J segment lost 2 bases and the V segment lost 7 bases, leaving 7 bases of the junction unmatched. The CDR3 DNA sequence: TGTGCCAGCAATGTTGCGGGAGGACCCTACAATGAGCAGTTCTTC. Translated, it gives CASNVAGGPYNEQFF.

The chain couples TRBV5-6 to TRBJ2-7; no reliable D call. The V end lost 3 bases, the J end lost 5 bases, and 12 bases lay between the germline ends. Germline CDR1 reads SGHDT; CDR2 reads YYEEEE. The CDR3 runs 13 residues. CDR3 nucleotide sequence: TGTGCCAGCAGCTCCGATTCCAGGAACGAGCAGTACTTC. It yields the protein CASSSDSRNEQYF.

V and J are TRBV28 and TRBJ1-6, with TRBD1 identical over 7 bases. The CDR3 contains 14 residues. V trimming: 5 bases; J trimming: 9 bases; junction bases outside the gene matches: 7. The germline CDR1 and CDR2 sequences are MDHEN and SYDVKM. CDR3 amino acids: CASSPGTETSPLHF. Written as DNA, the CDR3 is TGTGCCAGCAGTCCCGGGACAGAGACTTCACCCCTCCACTTT.

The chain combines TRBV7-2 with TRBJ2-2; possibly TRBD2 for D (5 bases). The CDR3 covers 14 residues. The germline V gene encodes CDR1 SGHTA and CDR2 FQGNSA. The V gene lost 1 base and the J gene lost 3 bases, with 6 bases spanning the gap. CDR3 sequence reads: CASSLGGYTGELFF. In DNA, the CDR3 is TGTGCCAGCAGCTTAGGAGGGTACACCGGGGAGCTGTTTTTT.

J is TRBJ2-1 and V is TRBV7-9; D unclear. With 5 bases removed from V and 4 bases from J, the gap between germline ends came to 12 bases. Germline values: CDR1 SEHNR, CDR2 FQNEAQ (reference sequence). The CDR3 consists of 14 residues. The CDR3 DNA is TGTGCCAGCAGCCAAGAGATCGGGTACAATGAGCAGTTCTTC. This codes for CASSQEIGYNEQFF.

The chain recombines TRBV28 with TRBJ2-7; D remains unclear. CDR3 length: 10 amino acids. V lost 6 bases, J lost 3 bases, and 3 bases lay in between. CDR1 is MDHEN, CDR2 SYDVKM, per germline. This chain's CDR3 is CASSLYEQYF. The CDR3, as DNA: TGTGCCAGCAGCCTCTACGAGCAGTACTTC.